The source of this T cell receptor (beta chain) is a study of a mutant IDH1 vaccine in newly diagnosed glioma. Looking at the study overall: The sex distribution of treated patients was roughly 62% male and around 38% female, with a mean age of around 40 years.

Time point in this sample: week 11, during vaccination. Every vaccination contained 300 ug of the mutant IDH1 20-mer peptide and was paired with topical imiquimod. The repertoire was sequenced with immunoSEQ multiplex PCR; TCRdb's copy has only in-frame clones and lacks some. The table has some 30,000 clones, around 82% seen once. On this clone: Its antigen is unknown.

Study-level points and caveats: Any relationship between pseudoprogression and changes in top peripheral T cell clonotypes seemed absent. The study observed vaccine-induced immune responses in 90% to 95% of patients.

The receptor's source is a man younger than 45 with glioma. The sequencing here drew on PBMCs, taken from a glioma patient whose treatment included an IDH1 peptide vaccine.

This CDR3 is CASSMDSTGEEHGYTF. The CDR3, as DNA: TGTGCCAGTAGTATGGACTCGACAGGGGAGGAGCATGGCTACACCTTC. The rearrangement links TRBV19 to TRBJ1-2, with TRBD1 matching 8 bases. This CDR3 contains 16 residues. J lost 6 bases, V lost 3 bases, and 12 bases had no gene match. Germline-derived CDR1 and CDR2 are LNHDA and SQIVND (reference sequence).